A selection of T cell receptor beta chains follows, all from one sample in a study of CD8+CD57+ T cells in acquired aplastic anemia. Each CDR3 protein is one row after TCRdb ran MiXCR on the reads. The data contain 200,000 to 250,000 distinct CDR3 sequences, 55% to 65% of them singletons. Sequencing was carried out using sorted CD4+, CD8+, or CD8+CD57+ T cells (not recorded which) from PBMCs. These TCRs come from a human donor with aplastic anemia. Both conserved end residues are part of each CDR3. The D gene is left open where the match is weak. The listing skips clone size in some rows; elsewhere it reads once, few, many or a size class.

V gene	clone size	J gene	D gene	CDR3 length	CDR3 protein	CDR3 DNA
TRBV5-1	NA	TRBJ2-1	NA	16	CASSLLGGVSYNEQFF	TGCGCCAGCAGCTTGTTAGGTGGGGTCAGCTACAATGAGCAGTTCTTC
TRBV7-8	once	TRBJ2-2	NA	15	CASSAAGLNTGELFF	TGTGCCAGCAGCGCAGCAGGGTTAAACACCGGGGAGCTGTTTTTT
TRBV9	NA	TRBJ2-6	NA	18	CDSSVEEQSFSGANVPTF	TGTGACAGCAGCGTAGAAGAACAGTCTTTCTCTGGGGCCAACGTCCCGACTTTC
TRBV6-4	NA	TRBJ2-3	TRBD1	13	CASGQGVTDTQYF	TGTGCCAGCGGACAGGGGGTCACAGATACGCAGTATTTT
TRBV10-3	NA	TRBJ1-3	NA	13	CATSGDSGNTIYF	TGTGCCACTTCAGGGGACTCTGGAAACACCATATATTTT
TRBV5-1	NA	TRBJ1-1	TRBD1	12	CASRLTGGEAFF	TGCGCCAGCAGGTTAACAGGGGGAGAAGCTTTCTTT
TRBV10-3	NA	TRBJ2-1	TRBD2	12	CAAGDPYNEQFF	TGTGCCGCGGGGGACCCCTACAATGAGCAGTTCTTC
TRBV15	NA	TRBJ1-5	NA	13	CATSREGYQPQHF	TGTGCCACCAGCAGAGAGGGGTACCAGCCCCAGCATTTT
TRBV11-1	NA	TRBJ2-7	TRBD1	13	CASSLTGFDEQYF	TGTGCCAGCAGCTTGACAGGGTTCGACGAGCAGTACTTC
TRBV5-1	NA	TRBJ1-6	NA	16	CASSLGHGAQNSPLHF	TGCGCCAGCAGCTTGGGTCACGGGGCTCAAAATTCACCCCTCCACTTT
TRBV9	few	TRBJ1-1	NA	14	CASSVGGWNTEAFF	TGTGCCAGCAGCGTAGGGGGCTGGAACACTGAAGCTTTCTTT
TRBV4-2	NA	TRBJ2-3	NA	17	CASSRETEWGPPDTQYF	TGTGCCAGCAGCCGGGAAACGGAGTGGGGGCCCCCAGATACGCAGTATTTT
TRBV15	NA	TRBJ1-1	NA	19	CATSSFNRGAYTMNTEAFF	TGTGCCACCAGCAGCTTTAATCGAGGGGCCTACACTATGAACACTGAAGCTTTCTTT
TRBV6-6	NA	TRBJ1-6	TRBD1	18	CASSYGTGGTGRDSPLHF	TGTGCCAGCAGCTACGGGACAGGGGGTACTGGGAGAGATTCACCCCTCCACTTT
TRBV24-1	many	TRBJ2-4	TRBD1	14	CATSGDRGGGIQYF	TGTGCCACCAGTGGGGACAGGGGGGGAGGCATTCAGTACTTC
TRBV29-1	NA	TRBJ2-7	TRBD2	13	CSSMRGTSYEQYF	TGCAGCTCAATGCGGGGGACGTCCTACGAGCAGTACTTC
TRBV10-1	NA	TRBJ2-1	NA	14	CASSLGLGDNEQFF	TGCGCCAGCAGCCTCGGGCTAGGCGACAATGAGCAGTTCTTC
TRBV19	few	TRBJ2-1	TRBD2	13	CASSRVAGGEQFF	TGTGCCAGTAGTCGGGTAGCGGGAGGTGAGCAGTTCTTC
TRBV12-5	few	TRBJ2-7	NA	14	CASGFLPSPYEQYF	TGTGCTAGTGGTTTCCTCCCGAGTCCCTACGAGCAGTACTTC
TRBV5-1	few	TRBJ2-1	NA	13	CASSLGSFNEQFF	TGCGCCAGCAGCTTGGGAAGCTTTAATGAGCAGTTCTTC